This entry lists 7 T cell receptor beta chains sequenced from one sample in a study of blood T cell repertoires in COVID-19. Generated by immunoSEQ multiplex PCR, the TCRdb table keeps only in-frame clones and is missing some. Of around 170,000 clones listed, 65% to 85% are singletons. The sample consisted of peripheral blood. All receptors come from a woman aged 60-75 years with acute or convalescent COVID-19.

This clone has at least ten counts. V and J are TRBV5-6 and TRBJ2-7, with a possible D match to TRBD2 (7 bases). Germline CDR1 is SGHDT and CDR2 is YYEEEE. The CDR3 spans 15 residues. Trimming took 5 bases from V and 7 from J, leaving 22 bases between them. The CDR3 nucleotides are TGTGCCAGCAGGGACGGGGGGACAAGGGTGAGAGAGCAGTACTTC. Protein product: CASRDGGTRVREQYF. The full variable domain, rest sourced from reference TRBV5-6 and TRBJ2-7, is DAGVTQSPTHLIKTRGQQVTLRCSPKSGHDTVSWYQQALGQGPQFIFQYYEEEERQRGNFPDRFSGHQFPNYSSELNVNALLLGDSALYLCASRDGGTRVREQYFGPGTRLTVT.

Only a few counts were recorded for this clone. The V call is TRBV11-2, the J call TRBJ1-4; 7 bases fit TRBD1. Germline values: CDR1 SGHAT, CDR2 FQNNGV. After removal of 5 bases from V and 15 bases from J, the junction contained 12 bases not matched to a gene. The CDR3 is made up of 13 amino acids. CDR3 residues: CASSRLWDDRVFF. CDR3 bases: TGTGCCAGCAGCCGACTATGGGACGACAGGGTGTTTTTT. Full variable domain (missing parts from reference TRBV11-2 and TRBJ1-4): EAGVAQSPRYKIIEKRQSVAFWCNPISGHATLYWYQQILGQGPKLLIQFQNNGVVDDSQLPKDRFSAERLKGVDSTLKIQPAKLEDSAVYLCASSRLWDDRVFFGSGTQLSVL.

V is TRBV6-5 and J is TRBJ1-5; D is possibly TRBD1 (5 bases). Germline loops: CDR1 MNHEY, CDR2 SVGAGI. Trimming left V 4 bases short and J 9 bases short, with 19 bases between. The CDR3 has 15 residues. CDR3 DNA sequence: TGTGCCAGCAGTTGGGGTGACACCCAGGGAATGCCCCAGCATTTT. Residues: CASSWGDTQGMPQHF.

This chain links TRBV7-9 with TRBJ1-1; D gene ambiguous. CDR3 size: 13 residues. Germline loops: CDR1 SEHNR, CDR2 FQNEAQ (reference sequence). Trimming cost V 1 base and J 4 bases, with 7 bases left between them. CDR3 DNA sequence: TGTGCCAGCAGCTTAGATAGGAGCACTGAAGCTTTCTTT. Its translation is CASSLDRSTEAFF.

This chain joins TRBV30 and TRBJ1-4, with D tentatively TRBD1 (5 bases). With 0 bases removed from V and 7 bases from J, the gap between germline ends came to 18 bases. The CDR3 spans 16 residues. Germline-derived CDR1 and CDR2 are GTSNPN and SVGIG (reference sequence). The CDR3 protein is CAWSVPGGGKSEKLFF. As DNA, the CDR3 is TGTGCCTGGAGTGTACCTGGTGGGGGGAAGAGTGAAAAACTGTTTTTT.

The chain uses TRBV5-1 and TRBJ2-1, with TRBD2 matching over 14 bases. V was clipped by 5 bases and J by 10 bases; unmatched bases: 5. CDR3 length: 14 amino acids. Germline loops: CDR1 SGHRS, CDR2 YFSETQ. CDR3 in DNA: TGCGCCAGCAGGGCGGGACTAGCGGGGGCCGAGCAGTTCTTC. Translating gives CASRAGLAGAEQFF.

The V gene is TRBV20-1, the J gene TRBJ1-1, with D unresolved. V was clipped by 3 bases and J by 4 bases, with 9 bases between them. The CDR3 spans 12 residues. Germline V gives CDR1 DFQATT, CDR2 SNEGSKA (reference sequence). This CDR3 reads CSASAGPTEAFF. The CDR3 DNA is TGCAGTGCTAGTGCAGGCCCCACTGAAGCTTTCTTT.